This T cell receptor beta chain was identified in a study of PD-L1 blockade in urothelial cancer (dated by TCRdb to 2017 to 2019). Study-level background: Every patient began therapy at some point between 2013 and 2015 and was given atezolizumab 1,200 mg intravenously every 3 weeks. About 85% of the roughly 29 patients were identified as males with urothelial cancer of bladder origin, and a prior smoking history was reported by 18 of 29 patients. Patients had an ECOG performance status of 0 or 1 and had received between 0 and 3 prior chemotherapy regimens. Blood samples were analyzed at two time points: 3 weeks after treatment start (second dose) and 6 weeks after treatment start. Blood samples yielded a median of roughly 150,000 T cells and tens of thousands of unique TCRs, with median clonality roughly 0.085. The study, an exploratory multi-omic analysis, examined somatic, immune and clinical correlates of response to PD-L1 blockade with atezolizumab in urothelial cancer. Pretreatment tumor samples, along with matched peripheral blood serially collected before and after atezolizumab treatment, were subjected to TCR sequencing. Durable clinical benefit was defined as a progression-free survival longer than 6 months, and TCR features were additionally tested against progression-free survival and overall survival. In the same patients, whole exome sequencing and RNA sequencing of pretreatment tumors were performed in addition to TCR sequencing. Durable clinical benefit was achieved by nine patients but not by the remaining 20. Pretreatment blood TCR-seq was available for around 29 patients, at least one posttreatment blood collection was obtained for 25 or so patients, and tumor TCR-seq was available for 25 or so patients. General conclusions and limits of the study: Improved progression-free and overall survival was found to be associated with pretreatment peripheral blood TCR clonality below the median. At 3 weeks after the start of treatment, tumor-associated TCR clones in peripheral blood had expanded more in patients with durable benefit (n of about 20, p = 0.022). Because of the small sample size (n ≈ 31) and the many exploratory analyses performed, the results are intended to be regarded as hypothesis-generating.

As for this clone: It has no known antigen specificity. No much larger clone is present one base from it, and per-base qualities are unavailable.

Synthetic TCR analog templates were spiked into each PCR so that absolute template abundance could be estimated from read counts. The immunoSEQ assay was used to amplify TCRbeta CDR3 regions from genomic DNA with bias-controlled V and J gene primers. Rearranged TCRbeta segments were sequenced at approximately 20X coverage. The paper's processing steps were these. Sequencing errors were corrected by clustering, and CDR3s were annotated against IMGT so that V, D and J genes could be assigned. Downstream analyses used only productive TCRbeta rearrangements, leaving out any out-of-frame or stop-codon sequences. Clonality was computed as one minus Shannon entropy normalized by the log of the number of unique productive sequences. Fisher's exact test with Benjamini-Hochberg correction, at a threshold of adjusted p below 0.01, was used to find clones that differed between time points or between blood and tumor. The clones in this table, taken by TCRdb from immuneACCESS, are in-frame only. Not every clone is retained; where verified, under half of the shortfall comes from an unresolved V gene, and the cause of the rest is unknown. Clonal size and the V and J genes are those of that table, whereas D and trimming came from the DNA. This sample holds some 51,000 clones; about 88% were observed only once. The ten biggest clones cover around 2.5% of the sample.

Read against the paper, the sample's time point label means: peripheral blood 6 weeks after treatment start. A cohort of some 29 patients with locally advanced or metastatic urothelial carcinoma, treated at Memorial Sloan Kettering on a trial protocol, was included. Peripheral blood mononuclear cells were collected from each patient pretreatment and during treatment, giving between 1 and 8 total time points per patient. The Qiagen DNeasy Blood extraction kit was used to purify genomic DNA from total PBMCs and tumor samples. PBMCs were collected pretreatment and during treatment and were isolated and stored as previously described. The CDR3 sequence holds 15 residues, the cysteine and phenylalanine included. Solely the CDR3 DNA is kept, with 45 bases framed from the first base. Here V drops 0 bases and J drops 4 bases, and the junction holds 5 bases not matched to any gene. CDR1 and CDR2 are read off the germline V gene as SGDLS and YYNGEE.

This chain is built from TRBV9 and TRBJ2-7, with 9 bases matching TRBD2. The sequencing here drew on PBMCs, taken around atezolizumab (anti-PD-L1) treatment. The receptor was derived from a man aged 55-75 years with urothelial cancer. For the CDR3, the sequence is CASSVGSGSSYEQYF. The base sequence is TGTGCCAGCAGCGTAGGTAGCGGGAGTTCTTACGAGCAGTACTTC.